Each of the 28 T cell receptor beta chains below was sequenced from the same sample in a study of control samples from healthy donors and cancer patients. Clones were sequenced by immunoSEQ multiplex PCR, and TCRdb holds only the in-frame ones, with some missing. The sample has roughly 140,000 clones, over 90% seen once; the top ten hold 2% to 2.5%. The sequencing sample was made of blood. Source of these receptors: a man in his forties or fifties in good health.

CDR3 residues: CASSLAYGDTQYF. The CDR3 coding sequence is TGCGCCAGCAGCCTCGCTTACGGAGATACGCAGTATTTT. The chain has TRBV4-1 and TRBJ2-3; D is ambiguous. Germline V gene sequence: CDR1 MGHRA, CDR2 YSYEKL. The ends were cut back, 4 bases at V and 5 bases at J, with 10 bases in the middle. The CDR3 has 13 amino acids.

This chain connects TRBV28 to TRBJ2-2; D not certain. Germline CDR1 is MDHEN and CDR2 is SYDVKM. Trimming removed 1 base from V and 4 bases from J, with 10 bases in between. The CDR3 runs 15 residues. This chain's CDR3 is CASSLFLRLTGELFF. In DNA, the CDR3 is TGTGCCAGCAGTTTATTCCTGAGACTCACCGGGGAGCTGTTTTTT.

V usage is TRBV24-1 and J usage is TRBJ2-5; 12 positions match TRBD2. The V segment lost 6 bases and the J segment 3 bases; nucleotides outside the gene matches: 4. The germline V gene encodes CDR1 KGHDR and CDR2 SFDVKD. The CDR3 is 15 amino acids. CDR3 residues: CATSRTSGKEETQYF. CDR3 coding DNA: TGTGCCACCAGTAGGACTAGCGGGAAAGAAGAGACCCAGTACTTC.

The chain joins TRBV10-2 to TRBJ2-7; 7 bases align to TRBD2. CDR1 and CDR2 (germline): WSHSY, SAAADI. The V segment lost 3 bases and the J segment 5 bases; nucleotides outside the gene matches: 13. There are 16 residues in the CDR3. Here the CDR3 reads CASSDPTSGNSDEQYF. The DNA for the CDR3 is TGCGCCAGCAGTGATCCTACCAGCGGGAATTCCGACGAGCAGTACTTC.

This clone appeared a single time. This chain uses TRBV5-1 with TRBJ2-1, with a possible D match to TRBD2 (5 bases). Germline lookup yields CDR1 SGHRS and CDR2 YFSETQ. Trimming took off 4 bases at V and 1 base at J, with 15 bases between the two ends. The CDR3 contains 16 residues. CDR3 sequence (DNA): TGCGCCAGCAGCCTCGATTCGGGATCATCCTACAATGAGCAGTTCTTC. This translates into CASSLDSGSSYNEQFF.

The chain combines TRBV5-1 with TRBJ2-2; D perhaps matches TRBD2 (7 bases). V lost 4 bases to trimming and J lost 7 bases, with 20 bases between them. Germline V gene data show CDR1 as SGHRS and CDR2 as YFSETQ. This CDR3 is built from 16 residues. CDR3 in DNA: TGCGCCAGCAGCCGAGAGGACAGCGGGAACGGCGGGGAGCTGTTTTTT. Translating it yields CASSREDSGNGGELFF.

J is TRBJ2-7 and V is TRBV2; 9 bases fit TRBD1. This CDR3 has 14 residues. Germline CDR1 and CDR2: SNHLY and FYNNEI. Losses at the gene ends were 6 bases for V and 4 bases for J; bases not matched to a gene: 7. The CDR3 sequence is CASRGDRVGYEQYF. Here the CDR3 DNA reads TGTGCCAGCAGGGGGGACAGGGTCGGGTACGAGCAGTACTTC. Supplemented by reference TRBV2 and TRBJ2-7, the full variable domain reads EPEVTQTPSHQVTQMGQEVILRCVPISNHLYFYWYRQILGQKVEFLVSFYNNEISEKSEIFDDQFSVERPDGSNFTLKIRSTKLEDSAMYFCASRGDRVGYEQYFGPGTRLTVT.

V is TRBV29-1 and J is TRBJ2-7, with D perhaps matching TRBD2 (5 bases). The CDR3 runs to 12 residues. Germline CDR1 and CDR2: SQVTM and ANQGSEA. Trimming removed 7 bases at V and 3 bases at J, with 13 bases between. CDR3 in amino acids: CSAGYGGYEQYF. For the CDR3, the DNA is TGCAGCGCGGGTTATGGAGGCTACGAGCAGTACTTC.

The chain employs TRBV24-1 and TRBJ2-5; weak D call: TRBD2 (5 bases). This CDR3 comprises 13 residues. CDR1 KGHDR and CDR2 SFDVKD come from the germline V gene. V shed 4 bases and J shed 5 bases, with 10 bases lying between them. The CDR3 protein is CATSDPSRETQYF. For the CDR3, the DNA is TGTGCCACCAGTGACCCTAGCCGTGAGACCCAGTACTTC.

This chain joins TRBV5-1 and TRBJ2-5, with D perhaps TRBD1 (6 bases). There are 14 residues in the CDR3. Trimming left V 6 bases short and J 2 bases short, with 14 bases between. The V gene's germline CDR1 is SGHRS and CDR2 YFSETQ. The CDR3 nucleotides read TGCGCCAGCACCTCAGGGGCAGCTCAAGAGACCCAGTACTTC. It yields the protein CASTSGAAQETQYF.

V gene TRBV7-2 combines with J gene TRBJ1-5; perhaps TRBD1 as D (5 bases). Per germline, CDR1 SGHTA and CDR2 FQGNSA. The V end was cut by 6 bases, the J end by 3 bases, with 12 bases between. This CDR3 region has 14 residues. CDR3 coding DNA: TGTGCCAGCAGAATCGGGACTCCCAATCAGCCCCAGCATTTT. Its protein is CASRIGTPNQPQHF.

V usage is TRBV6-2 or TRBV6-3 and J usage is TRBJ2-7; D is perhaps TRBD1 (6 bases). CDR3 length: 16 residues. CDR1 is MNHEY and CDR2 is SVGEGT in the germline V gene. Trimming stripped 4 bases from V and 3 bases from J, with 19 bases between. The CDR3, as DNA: TGTGCCAGCAGTTCCCGTTGGGGACAAGGGCGCTACGAGCAGTACTTC. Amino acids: CASSSRWGQGRYEQYF.

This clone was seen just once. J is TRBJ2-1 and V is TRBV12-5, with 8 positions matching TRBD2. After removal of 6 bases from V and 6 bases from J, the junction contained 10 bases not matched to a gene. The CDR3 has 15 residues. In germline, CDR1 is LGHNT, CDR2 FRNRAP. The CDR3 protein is CASGSGRASGNEQFF. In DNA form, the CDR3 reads TGTGCTAGTGGCTCCGGGAGGGCCAGCGGCAATGAGCAGTTCTTC.

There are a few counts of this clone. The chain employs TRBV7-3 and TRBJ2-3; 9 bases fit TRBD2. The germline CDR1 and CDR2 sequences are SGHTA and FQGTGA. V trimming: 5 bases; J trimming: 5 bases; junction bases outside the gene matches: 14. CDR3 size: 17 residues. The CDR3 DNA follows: TGTGCCAGCAGCCCAACCCATGGCGGGAGGGCTGAAGATACGCAGTATTTT. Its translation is CASSPTHGGRAEDTQYF.

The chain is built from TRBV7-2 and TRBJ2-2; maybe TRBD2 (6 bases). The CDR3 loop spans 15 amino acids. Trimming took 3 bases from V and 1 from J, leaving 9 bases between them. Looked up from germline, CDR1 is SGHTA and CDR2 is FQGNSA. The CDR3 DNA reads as TGTGCCAGCAGCTTTCTGCGGGGGAACACCGGGGAGCTGTTTTTT. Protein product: CASSFLRGNTGELFF.

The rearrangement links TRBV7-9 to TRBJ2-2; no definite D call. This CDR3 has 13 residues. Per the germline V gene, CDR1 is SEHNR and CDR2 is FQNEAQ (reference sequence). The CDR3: CATTGANTGELFF. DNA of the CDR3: TGTGCAACGACGGGTGCGAACACCGGGGAGCTGTTTTTT.

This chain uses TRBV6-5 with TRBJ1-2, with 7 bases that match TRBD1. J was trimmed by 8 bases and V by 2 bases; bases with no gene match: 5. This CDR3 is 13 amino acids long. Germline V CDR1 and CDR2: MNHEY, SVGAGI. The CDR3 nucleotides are TGTGCCAGCAGTTACCGGGACAGCTGGGGCTACACCTTC. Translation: CASSYRDSWGYTF.

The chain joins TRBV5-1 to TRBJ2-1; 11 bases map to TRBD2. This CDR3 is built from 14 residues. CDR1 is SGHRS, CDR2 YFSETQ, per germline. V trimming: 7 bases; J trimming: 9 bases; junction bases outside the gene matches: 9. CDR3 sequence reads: CASCGLAGLSEQFF. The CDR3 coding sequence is TGCGCCAGCTGCGGACTAGCGGGTCTTAGTGAGCAGTTCTTC.

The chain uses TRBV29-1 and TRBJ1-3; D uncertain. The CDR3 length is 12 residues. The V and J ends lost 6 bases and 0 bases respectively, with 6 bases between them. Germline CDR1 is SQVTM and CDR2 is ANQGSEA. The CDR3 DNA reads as TGCAGCGTCGATAGCTCTGGAAACACCATATATTTT. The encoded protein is CSVDSSGNTIYF.

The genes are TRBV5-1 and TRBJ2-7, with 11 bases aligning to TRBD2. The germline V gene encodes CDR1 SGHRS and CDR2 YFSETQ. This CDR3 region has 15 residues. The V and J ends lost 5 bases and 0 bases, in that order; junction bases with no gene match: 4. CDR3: CASSRTSGYSYEQYF. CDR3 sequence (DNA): TGCGCCAGCAGTCGGACTAGCGGGTACTCCTACGAGCAGTACTTC.

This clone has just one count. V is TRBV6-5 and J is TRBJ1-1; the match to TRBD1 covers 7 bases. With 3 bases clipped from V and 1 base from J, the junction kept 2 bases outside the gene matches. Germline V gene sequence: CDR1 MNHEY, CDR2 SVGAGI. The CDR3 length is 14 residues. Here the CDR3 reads CASSYTGENTEAFF. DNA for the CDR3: TGTGCCAGCAGTTATACAGGGGAGAACACTGAAGCTTTCTTT.

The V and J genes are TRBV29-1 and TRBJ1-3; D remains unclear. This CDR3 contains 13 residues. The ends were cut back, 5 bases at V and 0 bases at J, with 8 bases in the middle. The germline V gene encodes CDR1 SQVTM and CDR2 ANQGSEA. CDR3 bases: TGCAGCGTTTCGACATTCTCTGGAAACACCATATATTTT. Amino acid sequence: CSVSTFSGNTIYF.

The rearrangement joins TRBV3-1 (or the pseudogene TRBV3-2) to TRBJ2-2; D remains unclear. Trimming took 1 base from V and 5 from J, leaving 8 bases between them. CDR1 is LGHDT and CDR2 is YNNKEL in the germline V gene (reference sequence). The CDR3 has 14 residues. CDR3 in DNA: TGTGCCAGCAGCCAAGGAATAGGGACCGGGGAGCTGTTTTTT. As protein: CASSQGIGTGELFF.

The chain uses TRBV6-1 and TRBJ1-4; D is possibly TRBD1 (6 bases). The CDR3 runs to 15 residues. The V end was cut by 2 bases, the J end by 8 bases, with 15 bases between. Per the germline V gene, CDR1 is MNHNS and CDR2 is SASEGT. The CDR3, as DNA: TGTGCCAGCAGTGAAAGGGGGGCGCGTCGAGAAAAACTGTTTTTT. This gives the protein CASSERGARREKLFF.

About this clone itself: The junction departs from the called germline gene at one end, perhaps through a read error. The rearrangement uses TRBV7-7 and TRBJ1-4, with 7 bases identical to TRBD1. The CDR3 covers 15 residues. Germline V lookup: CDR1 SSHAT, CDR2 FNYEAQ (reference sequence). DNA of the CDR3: TGTGCTAGCAGCTTATCCCCAGGGGGGAACGAAAAACTGTTTTTT. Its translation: CASSLSPGGNEKLFF. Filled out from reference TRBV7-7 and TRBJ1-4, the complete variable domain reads GAGVSQSPRYKVTKRGQDVTLRCDPISSHATLYWYQQALGQGPEFLTYFNYEAQPDKSGLPSDRFSAERPEGSISTLTIQRTEQRDSAMYRCASSLSPGGNEKLFFGSGTQLSVL.

The CDR3 bases are TGTGCCAGCTCACCGACAACAGGGGAAGCTAACTATGGCTACACCTTC. Translated, it gives CASSPTTGEANYGYTF. The genes are TRBV18 and TRBJ1-2, with 7 bases that match TRBD1. The CDR3 totals 16 residues. Germline CDR1 is KGHSH and CDR2 is LQKENI. V was clipped by 3 bases and J by 0 bases; unmatched bases: 7.

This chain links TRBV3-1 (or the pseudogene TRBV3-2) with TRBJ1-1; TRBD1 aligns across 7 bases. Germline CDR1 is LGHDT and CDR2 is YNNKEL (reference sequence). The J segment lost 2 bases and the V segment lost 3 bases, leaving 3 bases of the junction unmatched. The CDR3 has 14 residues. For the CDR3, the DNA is TGTGCCAGCAGCCAGGGACAGATAAACACTGAAGCTTTCTTT. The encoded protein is CASSQGQINTEAFF.

Written as DNA, the CDR3 is TGCGCCAGCAGCTTCATCCAGGGGGCGAACACTGAAGCTTTCTTT. Its protein is CASSFIQGANTEAFF. The chain combines TRBV5-1 with TRBJ1-1, with 8 bases lining up with TRBD1. In germline, CDR1 is SGHRS, CDR2 YFSETQ. The CDR3 length is 15 residues. V lost 2 bases to trimming and J lost 1 base; unmatched junction nucleotides: 4.